This record covers a single T cell receptor (beta chain). Antigen unknown. These data are taken from a study of radiation and T cells in renal cell carcinoma. Study context: Nephrectomy followed 15 Gy stereotactic body radiation by 4 weeks.

Measured with immunoSEQ multiplex PCR; TCRdb has only the in-frame clones, and not every one. The sample shows roughly 150,000 clones, over 80% of them seen only once. Time point indicated: blood 2 weeks post-SBRT. Documented treatment: 15 Gy SBRT to primary tumor, nephrectomy 4 weeks later. Overall study findings and caveats: Without pretreatment biopsies, baseline tumor clonotype presence was undetermined.

The germline V gene has CDR1 SEHNR and CDR2 FQNEAQ (reference sequence). V lost 6 bases, J lost 0 bases, and 8 bases lay in between. The CDR3 runs 14 residues. Sequences were derived from blood, sampled from a patient whose treatment included radiotherapy and nephrectomy. The chain couples TRBV7-9 to TRBJ1-4, with a possible D match to TRBD1 (5 bases). This receptor was taken from a woman aged 50 to 65 with renal cell carcinoma. CDR3 residues: CASRGESTNEKLFF. Written as DNA, the CDR3 is TGTGCCAGCAGAGGGGAGTCAACTAATGAAAAACTGTTTTTT.